Sequencing of this T cell receptor beta chain was carried out in a study of spatial heterogeneity in lung cancer. As to time point: sample taken at primary tumor resection. The input material, whole RNA from tumor, nontumor lung or frozen PBMC, was sequenced unsorted. All TCR cDNA molecules were individually tagged with a unique molecular identifier. TCRdb reprocessed the 5' RACE reads via MiXCR and lists one record per CDR3 protein. The table lists about 52,000 distinct CDR3 sequences, roughly 7% of them singletons. Germline-derived CDR1 and CDR2 are DFQATT and SNEGSKA (reference sequence). Trimming removed 3 bases at V and 6 bases at J, with 18 bases between. The CDR3 is 15 residues long.

This receptor was taken from a female donor with early-stage non-small cell lung cancer. This material consisted of PBMCs, taken at surgery. The chain couples TRBV20-1 to TRBJ2-1, with D perhaps TRBD1 (6 bases). The CDR3 bases are TGCAGTGCTAGTCCCCTCCGACAGGCCCTCAATGAGCAGTTCTTC. Translated, it gives CSASPLRQALNEQFF.